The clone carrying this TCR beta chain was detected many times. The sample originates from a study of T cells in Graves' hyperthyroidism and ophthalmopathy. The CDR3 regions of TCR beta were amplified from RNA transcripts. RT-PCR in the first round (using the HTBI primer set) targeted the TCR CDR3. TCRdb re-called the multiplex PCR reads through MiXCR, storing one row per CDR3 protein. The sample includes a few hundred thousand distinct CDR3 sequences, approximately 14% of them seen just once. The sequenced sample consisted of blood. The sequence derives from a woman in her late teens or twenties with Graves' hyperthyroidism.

The CDR3 sequence: CAWNSLQGVGTQYF. Written as DNA, the CDR3 is TGTGCCTGGAACTCCTTACAAGGGGTTGGGACCCAGTACTTC. V gene TRBV30 combines with J gene TRBJ2-5; perhaps TRBD1 as D (5 bases). This CDR3 has 14 residues. Trimming cost V 4 bases and J 7 bases, with 19 bases left between them. Looked up from germline, CDR1 is GTSNPN and CDR2 is SVGIG (reference sequence).